This T cell receptor beta chain was retrieved from a study of cytomegalovirus exposure and HLA in healthy donors. Primers: 60 Vbeta forward and 13 Jbeta reverse. Clones were read by immunoSEQ multiplex PCR, and TCRdb kept only the in-frame ones, dropping some. The sample lists 150,000 to 180,000 clones; 65% to 80% were seen once. Points on this clone: Antigen unknown.

Study results and limitations: The authors reported that TCR beta sequences could predict HLA-A and HLA-B alleles. These predictions were accurate for most subjects in the first cohort.

The CDR3 contains 16 residues. CDR1 is SEHNR and CDR2 is FQNEAQ in the germline V gene (reference sequence). Sequenced material: PBMCs. The sequence derives from a man younger than 35 in good health and CMV-seronegative. The genes are TRBV7-9 and TRBJ2-7; perhaps TRBD1 as D (6 bases). The CDR3 bases are TGTTCCAGCAGCTTAGCCACTACCGGGACACCATACGAGCAGTACGTC. Amino acids: CSSSLATTGTPYEQYV.